Here is one T cell receptor (beta chain) with its context. Its antigen is unknown. Base qualities are missing; no much larger clone stands one base away. In total, about 650 healthy bone marrow donors made up the cohort. Cohort members were all nominally healthy when sampled, although unrecorded immune exposures were likely present. The donor was CMV seronegative and belonged to the group of several hundred seronegative cohort members. Each donor provided a peripheral blood sample, and peripheral blood mononuclear cells were used for TCR beta sequencing. Genomic DNA was extracted from the blood cell samples with the Qiagen DNeasy Blood Extraction Kit. This specimen belongs to a study of cytomegalovirus exposure and HLA in healthy donors (dated 2017 in TCRdb). As for the study more broadly: An earlier analysis of approximately 550 of the donors reported approximately 270 Gb of sequence data and 120 million or so unique TCR beta sequences from roughly 200 million T cells. All discovery cohort repertoires had been generated using a single sequencing platform. To decide whether each TCR beta V gene segment behaved as functional or pseudogenic, an earlier analysis of 587 of the donors relied on high-throughput TCR beta sequencing. Among approximately 370 genotyped donors of the cohort, an average of about 220,000 unique TCR beta nucleotide sequences was sequenced per donor, of which 15% to 20% were non-productive. Rather than drawing on any new phenotypic data, the later analysis identified candidate immune exposures from TCR beta sequences and the way those sequences occurred across donors. Several DR-DQ haplotypes were treated as single units for association and clustering because of strong linkage in the cohort. In a later analysis, previously published TCR beta repertoires from several hundred donors were re-analyzed and high-resolution HLA genotyping was added so that TCR occurrence patterns could be studied. Besides the first cohort of roughly 640 subjects, a separate validation cohort made up of about 120 different subjects was used. The study aimed to test whether signatures of past pathogen exposure could be identified by cataloging public T cell receptors. HLA typing covered class I and class II loci at four-digit resolution. The study profiled the T cell repertoires of hundreds of subjects by immunosequencing and related them to cytomegalovirus serostatus. An early release covering over 500 HLA-typed donors comprised about 300 gigabases of sequencing data and approximately 80 million unique TCR sequences. The number of donors typed differed by locus, with 629-630 for A, B, C, DRB1 and DQB1, about 500 for DQA1, 600 to 610 for DPA1, and some 470 for DPB1. Among the roughly 400 genotyped donors, approximately 82% belonged to the genetic ancestry cluster associated with self-reported Caucasian donors. Donor age, sex, ethnicity and CMV serostatus were collected together with the repertoire data. High-throughput TCR immunosequencing, statistical association of individual TCRs with disease status, and machine learning were combined to predict cytomegalovirus infection status. In a later genetic analysis, genome-wide SNP genotypes for 398 of the 666 donors were used, and that subset was treated as a discovery cohort. Paper-wide results and their limitations: According to a later genetic analysis, donors in an Asian-associated ancestry cluster had fewer N-insertions in productive TCRs than the approximately 670-donor mean. According to the authors, the approach could potentially be generalized to other disease states and immunological phenotypes. Assigning TCR associations to individual alleles was difficult when HLA alleles, especially DR and DQ, strongly co-occurred. In an earlier analysis of about 540 of the donors, most TCR beta V segments were observed in productive rearrangements about 87% or about 30% of the time, broadly matching IMGT annotations. A few of the identified cytomegalovirus-associated TCR beta chains were confirmed in vitro to be specific for cytomegalovirus antigens. Some IMGT-functional V segments, including TRBV6-2 and TRBV6-3, could not be told apart with the 87-base-pair reads, so those segments were excluded. Because some donors lacked HLA typing at each locus, the association tests relied only on the typed subset. According to a later analysis, parvovirus B19, influenza, CMV and Epstein-Barr virus appeared linked to several top co-occurrence clusters. For the cohort, immune exposure information was limited to CMV serostatus. In a later analysis, the rate of TCR association differed among HLA loci, with DRB1 alleles having the most associated TCRs and HLA-C alleles having the fewest. According to a later analysis, most CMV-associated TCR beta chains appeared to be HLA-restricted, and the HLA associations seemed to be driven largely by CMV exposure. Only TCR beta chains were sequenced in this cohort, and the absence of alpha or paired-chain data limited detectable features. Cytomegalovirus status was reported to be diagnosed by the classifier with high specificity and sensitivity in both the original and validation cohorts. Correlated functional status among segregating V segments might reflect linkage disequilibrium, but an unknown experimental factor could not be ruled out. An association between a missense DCLRE1C variant and V-gene and J-gene trimming of TCR beta chains was found in a later genetic analysis and replicated in an independent cohort. Over 15 rarely observed V segments, including chromosome 9 orphons, were excluded from the earlier analysis of some 590 of the donors because counts were too low. The presence/absence analyses assumed that sequencing depth was roughly uniform across donors, and that assumption may not be true. A later analysis associated about 17,000 TCR beta sequences with specific HLA alleles at a false discovery rate of 0.05. Compared with equally common non-associated chains, HLA-associated TCR beta chains in a later analysis were more clonally expanded and had lower generation probabilities. A group of highly shared sequence variants was considered likely to be a technical artifact of the sequencing pipeline. A further reported finding was that TCR beta sequences accurately predicted the HLA-A and HLA-B alleles for most subjects in the first cohort. Most TCR sequences were observed very rarely across donors, whereas some public TCRs were present in many individuals. The study listed 150 to 200 TCR beta chains as associated with cytomegalovirus.

Trimming leaves V shorter by 6 bases and J shorter by 0 bases, with the junction holding 7 bases beyond the gene matches. The CDR3 contains 15 residues, cysteine and phenylalanine counted. CDR3 DNA is the only sequence kept; it has 45 bases, read in frame from the first base. Reading the germline V gene (reference sequence) gives CDR1 LNHDA and CDR2 SQIVND. Library preparation used the immunoSEQ multiplex PCR assay. A mixture of 60 forward primers for TCR Vbeta segments and 13 reverse primers for TCR Jbeta segments was used in the multiplex PCR. A multiplex PCR assay on genomic DNA amplified the CDR3 region of rearranged TCR beta genes. Amplified TCR beta libraries were sequenced as 87-base-pair reads on the Illumina HiSeq System. The original pipeline was this. A later analysis counted tens of millions of unique TCR beta chains across the roughly 700 repertoires, and some 11 million of these chains were shared by at least two donors. Raw reads were error-corrected and collapsed into unique sequences by a nearest-neighbor algorithm in which closely related sequences were merged to remove PCR and sequencing errors. Alignment of CDR3 sequences to IMGT reference sequences was used to assign V, D and J gene segments. Each retained sequence needed at least a six-nucleotide match to both a V gene segment and a J gene segment. Rearrangements were called productive when the CDR3 lacked stop codons and stayed in frame with V and J; all others were non-productive. CDR3 was defined according to IMGT convention as the region running from the second conserved V-encoded cysteine to the conserved J-encoded phenylalanine. Sequences without an unambiguous match to a single V gene segment were excluded from the earlier analysis of 450 to 750 of the donors. In an earlier analysis of 587 of the donors, V segments were called functional above 56.7% productive rearrangements and were called segregating when the between-donor standard deviation exceeded 5%. A statistical classification framework was built for diagnosing cytomegalovirus status from the catalog of TCR beta chain sequences. V and J gene assignment, in a later analysis, came from comparing TCR nucleotide sequences with IMGT/GENE-DB human TR gene sequences. A later analysis assigned CDR3 sequences and most-parsimonious VDJ recombination scenarios with the TCRdist pipeline. In a later analysis, every TCR beta chain was defined by the combination of its CDR3 amino acid sequence and its V-gene family, and reads without a unique V-gene family were dropped. As a way to deal with suspected cross-contamination and a sequencing artifact, a later analysis dropped roughly 600 nucleotide sequences that were highly shared and had low generation probability. A later analysis calculated a clonal expansion index for each public chain from normalized within-repertoire ranks of inferred template counts. In a later analysis, generation probabilities were computed with a VDJ recombination model fitted to out-of-frame rearrangements, and the resulting probabilities were checked against IGoR. A later analysis scored TCR-TCR, TCR-HLA and TCR-CMV co-occurrence with hypergeometric tests, applying a repertoire-size bias correction to TCR pairs. A later analysis estimated false discovery rates by permuting HLA or CMV assignments 20 times. In a later analysis, co-occurring TCRs were grouped with DBSCAN, and TCRdist sequence similarity was added when clustering was performed within HLA-allele-positive subsets. Repertoires with fewer than 30,000 or more than 120,000 public chains were left out of co-occurrence clustering, as were about five repertoires with anomalous nucleotide sharing. Imported from immuneACCESS, the table was reduced by TCRdb to in-frame sequences with V and J called. These copies leave out some clones; in studies compared against another copy, an unresolved V gene accounts for under half, and the cause of the remainder is not known. V, J and clone size derive from that table, while D and trimming were established from the DNA sequence. Here the sample has fewer than 200,000 clones; about three quarters occur a single time. The biggest ten clones account for around 0.71% of the sample.

In this chain, TRBV19 is recombined with TRBJ1-1, and 7 junctional nucleotides match TRBD1. The receptor comes from a female donor in good health and CMV-seronegative. Sequenced sample: PBMCs. The CDR3 has the sequence CASRTQQGMNTEAFF. In nucleotides, the sequence is TGTGCCAGTAGGACCCAACAGGGGATGAACACTGAAGCTTTCTTT.